This T cell receptor beta chain was profiled in a study of T cell responses to AZD1222 COVID-19 vaccine. Study-wide results and limits: Most donors were white British and more were female, and clonal diversity was possibly underestimated.

Germline CDR1 and CDR2: MDHEN and SYDVKM. V trimming: 2 bases; J trimming: 3 bases; junction bases outside the gene matches: 5. This CDR3 spans 15 amino acids. TCRdb's table, derived via immunoSEQ multiplex PCR, lists solely in-frame clones and lacks some. The sample has 150,000 or so clones, around 92% seen once. Notes on this clone: Antigen unknown.

The sequencing here drew on peripheral blood, taken 28 days after the second AZD1222 dose. The rearrangement links TRBV28 to TRBJ2-7; 9 nucleotides match TRBD2. The origin of this receptor is an adult who received the AZD1222 COVID-19 vaccine. The CDR3 is CASSLIAGDLYEQYF. The CDR3 DNA reads as TGTGCCAGCAGTTTAATAGCGGGAGACCTCTACGAGCAGTACTTC.